This TCR beta chain was profiled in a study of shared clonotypes between healthy human individuals. About the research overall: Per-donor plates numbered three CD4 naive, three CD4 memory, two CD8 naive and one CD8 memory. Study results and limitations: Lower generation probabilities were found for non-shared clonotypes than for those shared by all four donors. Tissues were not sampled, only blood, and their repertoires likely differ.

The data were produced by immunoSEQ multiplex PCR, yet TCRdb's version contains in-frame clones alone and is incomplete. This table has about a million clones, approximately 76% appearing once. HIV-negative, healthy adults without recent acute infections or vaccinations were the donors. In regard to this clone: Its antigen remains unidentified.

Per the germline V gene, CDR1 is SGHRS and CDR2 is YFSETQ. This CDR3 is 15 amino acids long. Trimming removed 4 bases from V and 5 bases from J, with 13 bases in between. Sequenced: memory CD4+ T cells sorted from blood. Subset denoted: CD45RA-negative fraction. This TCR came from a man younger than 35 in good health. The rearrangement joins TRBV5-1 to TRBJ1-6; a possible D gene is TRBD1 (6 bases). The DNA for the CDR3 is TGCGCCAGCAGCACACAGGGTATCGATAATTCACCCCTCCACTTT. Translated, it gives CASSTQGIDNSPLHF.